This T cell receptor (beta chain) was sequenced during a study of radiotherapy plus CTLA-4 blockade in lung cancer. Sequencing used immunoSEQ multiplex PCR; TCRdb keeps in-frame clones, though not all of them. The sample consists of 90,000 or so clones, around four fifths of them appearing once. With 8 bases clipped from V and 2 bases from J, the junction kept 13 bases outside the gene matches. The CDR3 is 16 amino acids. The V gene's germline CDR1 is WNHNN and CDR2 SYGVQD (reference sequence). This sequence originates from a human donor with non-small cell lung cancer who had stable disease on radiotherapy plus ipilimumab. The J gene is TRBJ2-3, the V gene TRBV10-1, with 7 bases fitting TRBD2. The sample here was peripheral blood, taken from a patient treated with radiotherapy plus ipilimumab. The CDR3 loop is CASAGWSGGDTDTQYF. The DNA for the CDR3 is TGCGCCAGCGCCGGATGGAGTGGGGGGGACACAGATACGCAGTATTTT.